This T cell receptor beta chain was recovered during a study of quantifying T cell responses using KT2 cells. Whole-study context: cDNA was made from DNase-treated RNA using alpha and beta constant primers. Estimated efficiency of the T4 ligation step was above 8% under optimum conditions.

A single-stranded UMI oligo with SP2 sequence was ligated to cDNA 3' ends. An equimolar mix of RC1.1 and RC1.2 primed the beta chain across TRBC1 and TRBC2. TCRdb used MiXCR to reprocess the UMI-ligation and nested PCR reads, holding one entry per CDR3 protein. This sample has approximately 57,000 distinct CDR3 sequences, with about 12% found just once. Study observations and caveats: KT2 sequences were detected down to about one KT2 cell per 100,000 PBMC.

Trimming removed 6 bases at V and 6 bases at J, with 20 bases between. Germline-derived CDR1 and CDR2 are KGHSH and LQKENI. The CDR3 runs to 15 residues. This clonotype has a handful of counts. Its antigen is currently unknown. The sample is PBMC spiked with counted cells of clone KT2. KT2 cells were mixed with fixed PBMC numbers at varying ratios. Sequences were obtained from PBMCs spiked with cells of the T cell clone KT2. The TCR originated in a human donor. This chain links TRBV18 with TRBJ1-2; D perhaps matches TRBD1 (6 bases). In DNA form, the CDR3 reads TGTGCCAGCTCCCAAGAAACAGGGTTTGGGAATGGCTACACCTTC. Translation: CASSQETGFGNGYTF.